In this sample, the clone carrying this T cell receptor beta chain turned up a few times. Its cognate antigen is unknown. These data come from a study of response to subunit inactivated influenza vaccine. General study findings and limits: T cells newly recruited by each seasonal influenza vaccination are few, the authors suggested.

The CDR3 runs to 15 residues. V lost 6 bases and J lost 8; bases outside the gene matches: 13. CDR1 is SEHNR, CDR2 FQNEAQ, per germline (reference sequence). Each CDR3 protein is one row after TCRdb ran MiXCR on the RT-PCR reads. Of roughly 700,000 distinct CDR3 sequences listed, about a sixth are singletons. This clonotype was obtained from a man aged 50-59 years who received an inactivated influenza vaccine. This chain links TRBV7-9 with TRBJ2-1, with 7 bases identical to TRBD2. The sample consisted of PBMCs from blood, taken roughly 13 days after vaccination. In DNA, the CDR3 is TGTGCCAGCAGTGTAGAGCGGGGCCCTTTGGATGAGCAGTTCTTC. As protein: CASSVERGPLDEQFF.